The 11 T cell receptor beta chains listed next were all sequenced from one sample in a study of blood T cell repertoires in COVID-19. Here immunoSEQ multiplex PCR was the method, and the copy in TCRdb shows in-frame clones only, minus some. The sample includes about 410,000 clones, about nine tenths of them seen just once. The sample consisted of PBMCs or T cells enriched from blood (not recorded which). These receptors all come from a man between 18 and 29 years old who had recovered from COVID-19.

The chain combines TRBV7-2 with TRBJ1-6; 7 nucleotides align to TRBD1. V was pared by 1 base and J by 9 bases, with 6 bases of the junction left unmatched. CDR3 size: 15 residues. Looked up from germline, CDR1 is SGHTA and CDR2 is FQGNSA. DNA for the CDR3: TGTGCCAGCAGCTTAGAAGTACAGGGGTCTTCACCCCTCCACTTT. Translated: CASSLEVQGSSPLHF.

The rearrangement joins TRBV10-3 to TRBJ2-1; TRBD1 agrees at 8 bases. Looked up from germline, CDR1 is ENHRY and CDR2 is SYGVKD. V was clipped by 10 bases and J by 8 bases; unmatched bases: 13. This CDR3 region has 14 residues. CDR3 sequence reads: CATSSGGSFDEQFF. In DNA form, the CDR3 reads TGTGCCACGTCCTCAGGGGGCTCTTTCGATGAGCAGTTCTTC.

CDR3: CASSMDSLGTEAFF. CDR3 DNA sequence: TGTGCCAGCAGCATGGACAGTCTTGGCACTGAAGCTTTCTTT. This chain links TRBV7-2 with TRBJ1-1; TRBD1 might be the D (6 bases). With 5 bases removed from V and 4 bases from J, the gap between germline ends came to 14 bases. CDR3 length: 14 residues. Germline loops: CDR1 SGHTA, CDR2 FQGNSA.

V is TRBV28 and J is TRBJ1-5, with 7 nucleotides matching TRBD1. The CDR3 loop spans 15 amino acids. V trimming: 6 bases; J trimming: 4 bases; junction bases outside the gene matches: 9. Germline V gene lookup returns CDR1 MDHEN and CDR2 SYDVKM. In DNA, the CDR3 is TGTGCCAGCAGGGGGTCTTTGGGACAGAATCAGCCCCAGCATTTT. It yields the protein CASRGSLGQNQPQHF. Based on the CDR3 plus reference TRBV28 and TRBJ1-5, the full variable domain is DVKVTQSSRYLVKRTGEKVFLECVQDMDHENMFWYRQDPGLGLRLIYFSYDVKMKEKGDIPEGYSVSREKKERFSLILESASTNQTSMYLCASRGSLGQNQPQHFGDGTRLSIL.

Points on this clone: Other DNA sequences in this specimen translate into the identical CDR3. The chain has TRBV5-5 and TRBJ1-4, with 11 bases matching TRBD1. Germline CDR1 is SGHKS and CDR2 is YYEKEE (reference sequence). The CDR3 loop spans 16 amino acids. J was trimmed by 8 bases and V by 4 bases; bases with no gene match: 10. CDR3 bases: TGTGCCAGCAGCCCGGCCGGCGGGACAGGGGGGGAAAAACTGTTTTTT. Translation: CASSPAGGTGGEKLFF.

J is TRBJ2-2 and V is TRBV7-2; 13 positions match TRBD2. Germline V gives CDR1 SGHTA, CDR2 FQGNSA. The length of the CDR3 is 16 residues. V was pared by 5 bases and J by 6 bases, with 6 bases of the junction left unmatched. The CDR3 nucleotides read TGTGCCAGCAGCCCAACTAGCGGGAGGGCTCCCGGGGAGCTGTTTTTT. Its translation is CASSPTSGRAPGELFF.

The chain has TRBV9 and TRBJ2-5; 9 nucleotides agree with TRBD2. Germline V gene lookup returns CDR1 SGDLS and CDR2 YYNGEE. The CDR3 is made up of 15 amino acids. J was trimmed by 1 base and V by 4 bases; bases with no gene match: 5. CDR3: CASSLGGRGQETQYF. In DNA form, the CDR3 reads TGTGCCAGCAGCCTCGGCGGGAGGGGCCAAGAGACCCAGTACTTC.

The CDR3 DNA follows: TGTGCCAGCAGCACCGGACAGGGGAGGGCTGAAGCTTTCTTT. Protein: CASSTGQGRAEAFF. The gene calls are TRBV7-2 and TRBJ1-1; 9 bases are a match to TRBD1. The CDR3 has 14 amino acids. CDR1 and CDR2 from the germline V gene are SGHTA and FQGNSA. J was trimmed by 6 bases and V by 5 bases; bases with no gene match: 7.

This sequence joins TRBV2 and TRBJ2-7; 8 bases match TRBD2. Germline CDR1 is SNHLY and CDR2 is FYNNEI. With V trimmed by 0 bases and J by 7 bases, 8 bases remained unmatched. This CDR3 region has 15 residues. The CDR3 loop is CASSEAGGGTKEQYF. CDR3 nucleotide sequence: TGTGCCAGCAGTGAAGCGGGCGGGGGGACTAAAGAGCAGTACTTC. Full variable domain (remainder filled in from reference TRBV2 and TRBJ2-7): EPEVTQTPSHQVTQMGQEVILRCVPISNHLYFYWYRQILGQKVEFLVSFYNNEISEKSEIFDDQFSVERPDGSNFTLKIRSTKLEDSAMYFCASSEAGGGTKEQYFGPGTRLTVT.

The V call is TRBV29-1, the J call TRBJ2-1; 14 bases align to TRBD2. This CDR3 region has 16 residues. V gave up 3 bases and J gave up 0 bases; unmatched junction bases: 1. From germline, CDR1 is SQVTM and CDR2 ANQGSEA. The CDR3 region is CSVDGTSGSSYNEQFF. CDR3 nucleotide sequence: TGCAGCGTTGATGGGACTAGCGGGAGCTCCTACAATGAGCAGTTCTTC.

V usage is TRBV6-2 or TRBV6-3 and J usage is TRBJ2-2; 7 bases are shared with TRBD2. The CDR3 is 16 amino acids. V gave up 3 bases and J gave up 0 bases; unmatched junction bases: 4. Germline CDR1 reads MNHEY; CDR2 reads SVGEGT. The chain's CDR3 is CASSYGLAANTGELFF. The CDR3 DNA follows: TGTGCCAGCAGTTATGGGCTAGCGGCGAACACCGGGGAGCTGTTTTTT.